A single sample is the source of the 22 T cell receptor beta chains below, sequenced in a study of CD8 T cells in ankylosing spondylitis. TCRdb reanalysed the 5' RACE reads using MiXCR and keeps one entry per CDR3 protein. The sample consists of 200,000 to 250,000 distinct CDR3 sequences, more than 25% of them appearing once. The specimen sequenced was blood, either unsorted or a sorted T cell fraction (not recorded which). The origin of the receptors is a male donor with ankylosing spondylitis or in good health (not recorded which).

Note on this clonotype: A junction end diverges from the germline sequence, so it may reflect a read error. The chain employs TRBV7-3 and TRBJ2-1; maybe TRBD2 (5 bases). The germline CDR1 and CDR2 sequences are SGHTA and FQGTGA. CDR3 size: 15 residues. As DNA, the CDR3 is TGTGTCAGCAGCTTTATACCTCGGGGTTACAATGAGCAGTTCTTC. Protein sequence: CVSSFIPRGYNEQFF.

This clonotype was recorded a few times. A read error may account for a junction end that differs from germline. V gene TRBV20-1 combines with J gene TRBJ1-4; D is unclear. The germline V gene has CDR1 DFQATT and CDR2 SNEGSKA (reference sequence). CDR3 length equals 17 residues. The CDR3: CCARARGGLGTNEKLFF. The CDR3 DNA reads as TGCTGTGCTAGAGCTCGGGGAGGGCTCGGAACTAATGAAAAACTGTTTTTT.

The chain carries TRBV20-1 and TRBJ2-1; 9 bases fit TRBD2. Germline trimming cut 3 bases from V and 4 bases from J; bases unmatched to any gene: 10. Germline V gene lookup returns CDR1 DFQATT and CDR2 SNEGSKA (reference sequence). The length of the CDR3 is 16 residues. CDR3 sequence reads: CSARSGSSGVYNEQFF. The DNA for the CDR3 is TGCAGTGCTAGGTCTGGCTCTAGCGGGGTATACAATGAGCAGTTCTTC.

This chain uses TRBV20-1 with TRBJ2-5; D unresolved. This CDR3 has 12 residues. The germline V gene has CDR1 DFQATT and CDR2 SNEGSKA (reference sequence). V lost 0 bases to trimming and J lost 2 bases, with 4 bases between them. The chain's CDR3 is CSARDRQETQYF. As DNA, the CDR3 is TGCAGTGCTAGAGATAGGCAAGAGACCCAGTACTTC.

This clonotype was recorded many times. The chain carries TRBV4-1 and TRBJ2-7; D possibly corresponds to TRBD1 (6 bases). Germline assignment: CDR1 MGHRA and CDR2 YSYEKL. Trimming took off 3 bases at V and 4 bases at J, with 19 bases between the two ends. This CDR3 contains 16 residues. This CDR3 is CASSQGTGLRSYEQYF. CDR3 nucleotide sequence: TGCGCCAGCAGCCAGGGAACAGGGCTGCGATCTTACGAGCAGTACTTC.

This clonotype showed up many times. The chain joins TRBV12-3 or TRBV12-4 to TRBJ1-5; D may be TRBD1 (5 bases). This CDR3 spans 13 amino acids. With 7 bases removed from V and 9 bases from J, the gap between germline ends came to 16 bases. Here the CDR3 reads CASKLGAQVPQHF. The DNA for the CDR3 is TGTGCCAGCAAGCTTGGGGCCCAAGTGCCCCAGCATTTT.

The gene calls are TRBV20-1 and TRBJ2-7, with TRBD2 as a possible D gene (5 bases). Germline CDR1 and CDR2: DFQATT and SNEGSKA (reference sequence). The V end was cut by 1 base, the J end by 5 bases, with 12 bases between. This CDR3 is 13 amino acids long. The CDR3 loop is CSARVWEFNEQYF. Here the CDR3 DNA reads TGCAGTGCTAGAGTTTGGGAGTTCAACGAGCAGTACTTC.

This clonotype was counted many times. The rearrangement links TRBV12-3 or TRBV12-4 to TRBJ1-6, with D perhaps TRBD1 (5 bases). This CDR3 spans 11 amino acids. Between the trimmed V and J ends, which lost 3 bases and 13 bases, there was a span of 7 bases. The CDR3 nucleotides read TGTGCCAGCAGTTTCGAGGGGCCCCTCCACTTT. It is translated as CASSFEGPLHF.

The gene calls are TRBV27 and TRBJ2-7; weak D call: TRBD1 (5 bases). This CDR3 spans 14 amino acids. Germline loops: CDR1 MNHEY, CDR2 SMNVEV (reference sequence). Between the trimmed V and J ends, which lost 2 bases and 4 bases, there was a span of 12 bases. The CDR3: CASSLTRESYEQYF. CDR3 nucleotides: TGTGCCAGCAGTTTAACCAGGGAAAGTTACGAGCAGTACTTC.

The genes are TRBV12-3 or TRBV12-4 and TRBJ1-2, with TRBD1 matching over 10 bases. V lost 1 base to trimming and J lost 11 bases; unmatched junction nucleotides: 10. This CDR3 spans 15 amino acids. CDR3 coding DNA: TGTGCCAGCAGTTTAGGGGGACAGGGGCCGATCGGTTACACCTTC. Residues: CASSLGGQGPIGYTF.

The genes are TRBV6-5 and TRBJ2-1, with 8 nucleotides matching TRBD2. The germline gives CDR1 MNHEY, CDR2 SVGAGI. This CDR3 spans 17 amino acids. V lost 2 bases to trimming and J lost 6 bases; unmatched junction nucleotides: 12. CDR3 coding DNA: TGTGCCAGCAGTTACAGGGCGGGAGGAACCAATCTCAATGAGCAGTTCTTC. As protein: CASSYRAGGTNLNEQFF.

This clonotype was counted only a few times. V and J are TRBV20-1 and TRBJ2-1, with D perhaps being TRBD1 or TRBD2 (5 bases each). The ends were cut back, 3 bases at V and 1 base at J, with 13 bases in the middle. The CDR3 is made up of 15 amino acids. Looked up from germline, CDR1 is DFQATT and CDR2 is SNEGSKA (reference sequence). CDR3 DNA: TGCAGTGCTAGTTGGGGGAGTCGGTCCTACAATGAGCAGTTCTTC. It is translated as CSASWGSRSYNEQFF.

Turning to this clonotype: A junction boundary mismatches the germline segment, possibly from a read error. The V gene is TRBV20-1, the J gene TRBJ2-5; 9 nucleotides match TRBD2. The CDR3 totals 15 residues. Germline CDR1 and CDR2: DFQATT and SNEGSKA (reference sequence). The CDR3 spells CSAGEGASGTETQYF. CDR3 nucleotide sequence: TGCAGTGCTGGAGAGGGCGCTAGCGGGACAGAGACCCAGTACTTC.

For the CDR3, the DNA is TGCAGCGTTGATGGGGGCGGTCCAGGGTCCTACGAGCAGTACTTC. This codes for CSVDGGGPGSYEQYF. V usage is TRBV29-1 and J usage is TRBJ2-7; D possibly corresponds to TRBD1 (6 bases). This CDR3 spans 15 amino acids. Germline-derived CDR1 and CDR2 are SQVTM and ANQGSEA. The V gene lost 3 bases and the J gene lost 1 base, with 16 bases spanning the gap.

This clonotype was seen ten or more times. V is TRBV20-1 and J is TRBJ2-7; a possible D gene is TRBD2 (5 bases). The germline V gene encodes CDR1 DFQATT and CDR2 SNEGSKA (reference sequence). Trimming pared 6 bases from V and 3 bases from J, leaving 9 bases between. This CDR3 is built from 11 residues. The CDR3 region is CSAARDYEQYF. The CDR3 region has the DNA TGCAGTGCAGCCCGGGACTACGAGCAGTACTTC.

Only a few counts were recorded for this clonotype. The V and J genes are TRBV9 and TRBJ2-3, with a tentative D call TRBD2 (6 bases). Germline values: CDR1 SGDLS, CDR2 YYNGEE. CDR3 size: 15 residues. V was clipped by 0 bases and J by 2 bases, with 10 bases between them. The CDR3 DNA reads as TGTGCCAGCAGCGTAGTGGCGGGGTCCACAGATACGCAGTATTTT. Amino acid sequence: CASSVVAGSTDTQYF.

This clonotype was seen ten or more times. The genes are TRBV6-1 and TRBJ1-1; unclear D gene. V lost 5 bases and J lost 4, with 11 bases in between. This CDR3 contains 13 residues. Looked up from germline, CDR1 is MNHNS and CDR2 is SASEGT. The CDR3 loop reads CASSSPRATEAFF. CDR3 nucleotide sequence: TGTGCCAGCAGTAGCCCAAGGGCCACTGAAGCTTTCTTT.

In the case of this clonotype: At one end, the junction sequence differs from germline, possibly due to a read error. V is TRBV29-1 and J is TRBJ2-7, with a possible D match to TRBD1 (6 bases). The CDR3 sequence is 13 residues long. CDR1 is SQVTM and CDR2 is ANQGSEA in the germline V gene. The DNA of the CDR3 is TGCAGCTTTGAACGGGACACTGGCGCGGAGCAGTACTTC. Its protein is CSFERDTGAEQYF.

This clonotype was detected ten times or more. The chain uses TRBV29-1 and TRBJ2-2; tentative D call: TRBD2 (6 bases). V was clipped by 8 bases and J by 3 bases, with 16 bases between them. CDR1 and CDR2 from the germline V gene are SQVTM and ANQGSEA. The CDR3 totals 14 residues. This chain's CDR3 is CSLRPGTHTGELFF. CDR3 sequence (DNA): TGCAGCTTGCGTCCCGGGACTCACACCGGGGAGCTGTTTTTT.

At least ten counts were recorded for this clonotype. The V call is TRBV5-1, the J call TRBJ2-7, with 13 positions matching TRBD2. The CDR3 consists of 17 residues. J was trimmed by 0 bases and V by 4 bases; bases with no gene match: 7. The V gene's germline CDR1 is SGHRS and CDR2 YFSETQ. The chain's CDR3 is CASSPGGTSGNSYEQYF. DNA for the CDR3: TGCGCCAGCAGCCCGGGCGGGACTAGCGGGAACTCCTACGAGCAGTACTTC.

Points on this clonotype: A much larger clone lies one base from this, so it may be a read error. This chain uses TRBV5-6 with TRBJ1-4; D may be TRBD1 (6 bases). Germline CDR1 SGHDT, CDR2 YYEEEE. Trimming shortened V by 3 bases and J by 5 bases, and 11 bases separated the two germline ends. This CDR3 has 14 amino acids. The CDR3 spells CASSSWTDNEKLFF. The CDR3 DNA reads as TGTGCCAGCAGCTCCTGGACAGACAATGAAAAACTGTTTTTT.

This clonotype was detected only a few times. This chain connects TRBV4-3 to TRBJ1-2; 11 nucleotides match TRBD1. There are 15 residues in the CDR3. The ends lost 5 bases at V and 2 bases at J; junction bases unmatched: 4. Germline assignment: CDR1 LGHNA and CDR2 YSLEER. The CDR3, as DNA: TGCGCCAGCAGCGCGGGACAGGGGGTGAACTATGGCTACACCTTC. Its protein product is CASSAGQGVNYGYTF.